The entry below describes one T cell receptor (beta chain). Its antigen remains unidentified. Other DNA sequences from this sample encode an identical CDR3 as well. At the time of sampling, donors were nominally healthy, though unrecorded immune exposures were likely. Looked up from germline, CDR1 is MDHEN and CDR2 is SYDVKM. Losses at the gene ends were 3 bases for V and 1 base for J; bases not matched to a gene: 5. CDR3 size: 15 residues. This specimen comes from a study of cytomegalovirus exposure and HLA in healthy donors. Study-wide results and limits: For presence/absence analyses, sequencing depth was assumed to be roughly uniform across donors.

The study ran its PCR with 60 Vbeta and 13 Jbeta primers. Assay used: immunoSEQ multiplex PCR; TCRdb lists only in-frame clones, some missing. The sample lists about 120,000 clones, around three quarters occurring once. This clonotype originated in a man in his forties or fifties in good health and CMV-seropositive. The rearrangement links TRBV28 to TRBJ2-7; 8 positions agree with TRBD2. Input material: PBMCs. CDR3 sequence reads: CASSLRSGGSYEQYF. The DNA of the CDR3 is TGTGCCAGCAGTTTGCGGAGCGGGGGATCCTACGAGCAGTACTTC.